Reported below is one TCR beta chain. The antigen is not known. The CDR3 is made up of 14 amino acids. V lost 1 base and J 3 bases, leaving 10 bases between the germline ends. Germline values: CDR1 SGHVS, CDR2 FQNEAQ. The data were obtained in a study of OX40 agonist ivuxolimab in advanced cancers. At the level of the study: Hepatocellular carcinoma, melanoma, renal cell or head and neck cancer occurred in dose-escalation patients.

The data were produced by immunoSEQ multiplex PCR, yet TCRdb's version contains in-frame clones alone and is incomplete. This table holds about 95,000 clones, about 91% found once. Study results and limitations: Undetermined was the antigen specificity of the expanded peripheral T cells.

This clonotype was obtained from an adult with an advanced solid tumor such as melanoma, head and neck, liver or kidney cancer. The J gene is TRBJ2-7, the V gene TRBV7-8; perhaps TRBD1 as D (5 bases). Source: CD4+ or CD8+ T cells sorted from blood, taken in a trial of the OX40 agonist ivuxolimab. CDR3 in DNA: TGTGCCAGCAGCTTAGAGGCAGGGAACTACGAGCAGTACTTC. Residues: CASSLEAGNYEQYF.